This entry concerns a single T cell receptor (beta chain). Its antigen target is currently unknown. Base qualities are not recorded, but no much larger clone differs from it by a single base. CDR1 and CDR2 were assigned from the germline V gene (reference sequence) as GTSNPN and SVGIG. The CDR3 has 14 amino acids, counting the end cysteine and phenylalanine. Only CDR3 DNA remains: 42 bases, in frame from the first base. The germline ends are 12 bases apart after V is trimmed by 0 bases and J by 3 bases. The entry originates in a study of neoadjuvant nivolumab and ipilimumab in lung cancer (TCRdb year 2020). As for the study more broadly: In the NEOSTAR trial, nivolumab was administered intravenously at 3 mg/kg on days 1, 15 and 29, and the combination arm also received ipilimumab 1 mg/kg on day 1 only. The primary endpoint of the trial was the rate of major pathologic response (MPR) in the intention-to-treat population of each study arm. A total of 44 patients with operable NSCLC were treated in the trial, with around 23 randomized to nivolumab monotherapy and 21 randomized to nivolumab plus ipilimumab. The study compared TCR repertoires in pretherapy (baseline) peripheral blood with TCR repertoires in tumors resected at surgery following neoadjuvant immune checkpoint blockade. Matched pretherapy and resected tumor pairs were analyzed for seven patients: four treated with nivolumab and three with nivolumab plus ipilimumab. Summary of the overall study and its limitations: A small number of samples underwent TCR sequencing. Greater TCR richness and clonality were observed in resected tumors than in tumor-adjacent uninvolved lung, and increases were observed in more dual-therapy-treated tumors. Tumor T-cell richness and clonality rose from pretherapy to surgery in three of three dual-therapy tumors but in only two of four nivolumab-treated tumors. No significant correlation was found between TCR clonality and pathologic tumor regression, and only one major-pathologic-response sample was available for the clonality analysis. TCR richness in pretherapy blood showed a positive correlation with richness in tumors resected after neoadjuvant therapy (Spearman R of about 0.77).

The time point label for this specimen denotes: at surgical resection after neoadjuvant nivolumab +/- ipilimumab. Samples were obtained from the phase 2 randomized NEOSTAR trial, in which neoadjuvant nivolumab or nivolumab plus ipilimumab followed by surgery was tested in operable NSCLC. Libraries were constructed by the immunoSEQ multiplex PCR assay. The authors' pipeline ran thus. Repertoires were summarized by richness and clonality, and significantly expanded and contracted clones were identified between pre- and post-therapy samples. As stored in TCRdb, this immuneACCESS dataset retains in-frame rearrangements with V and J assigned. A fraction of the clones does not appear; measured against another copy, unresolved V genes explain less than half of the discrepancy, and the remainder lacks a known reason. V, J and clone size reflect that table, while D and trimming were determined from the DNA. The sample profile shows about 26,000 clones; more than 75% of them were found once. The biggest ten clones account for about 8.6% of the sample.

The source of this sequence is an adult with non-small cell lung cancer. In this chain, TRBV30 is recombined with TRBJ2-7; the D gene identity is not certain. Sequences were derived from tumor tissue, sampled after neoadjuvant nivolumab, alone or with ipilimumab, at or shortly before surgery. DNA sequence: TGTGCCTGGAGTGTACAAGTCGGCGTCTACGAGCAGTACTTC. It translates as CAWSVQVGVYEQYF. Full variable domain (CDR3 extended with the reference TRBV30 and TRBJ2-7 proteins): SQTIHQWPATLVQPVGSPLSLECTVEGTSNPNLYWYRQAAGRGLQLLFYSVGIGQISSEVPQNLSASRPQDRQFILSSKKLLLSDSGFYLCAWSVQVGVYEQYFGPGTRLTVT.